The sequence of this T cell receptor beta chain was determined in a study of cytomegalovirus exposure and HLA in healthy donors (dated by TCRdb to 2017 to 2019). Regarding the complete study: In an earlier analysis of several hundred of the donors, 276 Gb of sequence data and 95 million to 130 million unique TCR beta sequences from about 180 million T cells were reported. The aim of the study was to test whether cataloging public T cell receptors could identify signatures of past pathogen exposure. To predict cytomegalovirus infection status, the study combined high-throughput TCR immunosequencing, statistical association of individual TCRs with disease status, and machine learning. On average, roughly 250,000 unique TCR beta nucleotide sequences were sequenced per donor among 398 genotyped donors of the cohort, with about 19% of those sequences being non-productive. Rather than using new phenotypic data, the later analysis identified candidate immune exposures from TCR beta sequences and from how often those sequences occurred across donors. A later analysis re-examined previously published TCR beta repertoires from 610 or so donors and added high-resolution HLA genotyping to investigate patterns of TCR occurrence. Class I and class II HLA loci were covered by the typing at four-digit resolution. Donor age, sex, ethnicity and CMV serostatus were compiled alongside the repertoire data. A later genetic analysis took genome-wide SNP genotypes for about 55% of the roughly 700 donors and used that subset as a discovery cohort. The study profiled the T cell repertoires of some 610 subjects by immunosequencing and related them to cytomegalovirus serostatus. A few DR-DQ haplotypes were treated as single units for association and clustering because of strong linkage in the cohort. Typing coverage varied by locus: about 629-640 donors for A, B, C, DRB1 and DQB1; approximately 500 for DQA1; 606 for DPA1; approximately 470 for DPB1. An early release that covered approximately 600 HLA-typed donors contained about 300 gigabases of sequencing data and approximately 85 million unique TCR sequences. Every discovery cohort repertoire had been produced on one sequencing platform. To decide whether each TCR beta V gene segment behaved as functional or pseudogenic, an earlier analysis of approximately 620 of the donors relied on high-throughput TCR beta sequencing. Of the 300 to 450 genotyped donors, approximately 82% fell in the genetic ancestry cluster associated with self-reported Caucasian donors. In addition to the first cohort of approximately 670 subjects, a separate validation cohort of approximately 130 different subjects was used. What the work shows at the level of the full study, not this receptor alone: A further reported finding was that TCR beta sequences accurately predicted the HLA-A and HLA-B alleles for most subjects in the first cohort. Most CMV-associated TCR beta chains appeared to be HLA-restricted in a later analysis, and the HLA associations seemed to be driven largely by CMV exposure. A later analysis reported that several top co-occurrence clusters appeared linked to parvovirus B19, influenza, CMV and Epstein-Barr virus. While some public TCRs were present in many individuals, most TCR sequences turned up only very rarely across donors. Three of the identified cytomegalovirus-associated TCR beta chains were confirmed in vitro to be specific for cytomegalovirus antigens. In a later analysis, HLA-associated TCR beta chains showed more clonal expansion and lower generation probabilities than non-associated chains that were equally common. According to a later analysis, TCR association rates differed among HLA loci, with DRB1 alleles showing the most associated TCRs and HLA-C alleles showing the fewest. In a later genetic analysis, fewer N-insertions in productive TCRs were reported among donors in an Asian-associated ancestry cluster than the roughly 700-donor mean. When HLA alleles, especially DR and DQ, strongly co-occurred, TCR associations were difficult to assign to individual alleles. Because HLA typing was unavailable for some donors at each locus, only the typed subset was used in association tests. The 87-base-pair reads could not distinguish some IMGT-functional V segments, including TRBV6-2 and TRBV6-3, so those segments were excluded. In this cohort, only TCR beta chains were sequenced, and detectable features were limited by the absence of alpha or paired-chain data. Because counts were too low, roughly 16 rarely observed V segments, including chromosome 9 orphons, were excluded from the earlier analysis of some 590 of the donors. Sequencing depth was assumed to be roughly uniform across donors in the presence/absence analyses, though that assumption may not hold. A cluster of highly shared sequence variants was judged likely to be a technical artifact of the sequencing pipeline. For the cohort, immune exposure information was limited to CMV serostatus. The classifier was reported to diagnose cytomegalovirus status with high specificity and sensitivity in both the original cohort and the validation cohort. V-gene and J-gene trimming of TCR beta chains was associated with a missense DCLRE1C variant in a later genetic analysis, and the association was replicated in an independent cohort. At a false discovery rate of 0.05, a later analysis linked roughly 17,000 TCR beta sequences to specific HLA alleles. Broadly in line with IMGT annotations, most TCR beta V segments showed up in productive rearrangements about 87% or about 30% of the time in an earlier analysis of a few hundred of the donors. The study listed 150 to 200 TCR beta chains as associated with cytomegalovirus. Correlated functional status among segregating V segments might reflect linkage disequilibrium, but an unknown experimental factor could not be ruled out. The authors suggested that the approach could potentially be extended to other disease states and immunological phenotypes.

Reading from cysteine to phenylalanine, the CDR3 counts 13 amino acids. Only the CDR3 part of the read is kept: 39 bases, read in frame from the first base. CDR1 SGHDT and CDR2 YYEEEE are derived from the germline V gene. V is clipped by 0 bases and J by 7 bases, and the sequence between their germline boundaries is 8 bases long. Receptors were amplified or captured by the immunoSEQ multiplex PCR assay. A mixture of 60 forward primers for TCR Vbeta segments and 13 reverse primers for TCR Jbeta segments was used in the multiplex PCR. Amplification of the CDR3 region of rearranged TCR beta genes was performed with a multiplex PCR assay on genomic DNA. The Illumina HiSeq System was used to sequence the amplified TCR beta libraries as 87-base-pair reads. The authors' analysis ran thus. A later analysis tallied 80 million to 95 million unique TCR beta chains across the approximately 670 repertoires, and approximately 12 million of those chains were shared by two or more donors. Raw reads were error-corrected and collapsed into unique sequences by a nearest-neighbor algorithm in which closely related sequences were merged to remove PCR and sequencing errors. CDR3 sequences were aligned to IMGT reference sequences to assign V, D and J gene segments. Each retained sequence needed at least a six-nucleotide match to both a V gene segment and a J gene segment. A rearrangement was called productive if the CDR3 had no stop codons and remained in frame with V and J, and every other rearrangement was called non-productive. CDR3 was defined by IMGT convention, running from the second conserved V-encoded cysteine to the conserved J-encoded phenylalanine. Sequences without an unambiguous match to a single V gene segment were excluded from the earlier analysis of about 600 of the donors. An earlier analysis of 500 to 600 of the donors classified V segments as functional when productive rearrangements were above 56.7% and as segregating when the standard deviation between donors was above 5%. To diagnose cytomegalovirus status from the catalog of TCR beta chain sequences, a statistical classification framework was built. In a later analysis, V and J genes were assigned by comparing TCR nucleotide sequences against IMGT/GENE-DB human TR gene sequences. In a later analysis, CDR3 sequences and most-parsimonious VDJ recombination scenarios were assigned using the TCRdist pipeline. In a later analysis, each TCR beta chain was defined by its CDR3 amino acid sequence together with its V-gene family, and reads lacking a unique V-gene family were excluded. In a later analysis, nearly 600 highly shared, low-generation-probability nucleotide sequences were removed to address suspected cross-contamination and a sequencing artifact. A later analysis calculated a clonal expansion index for each public chain from normalized within-repertoire ranks of inferred template counts. A later analysis computed generation probabilities with a VDJ recombination model fitted to out-of-frame rearrangements, and checked the results against IGoR. A later analysis scored TCR-TCR, TCR-HLA and TCR-CMV co-occurrence with hypergeometric tests, applying a repertoire-size bias correction to TCR pairs. In a later analysis, false discovery rates were estimated by permuting HLA or CMV assignments 20 times. In a later analysis, co-occurring TCRs were grouped with DBSCAN, and TCRdist sequence similarity was added when clustering was performed within HLA-allele-positive subsets. Repertoires with fewer than 30,000 or more than 120,000 public chains were left out of co-occurrence clustering, as were a handful of repertoires with anomalous nucleotide sharing. TCRdb retrieved this table from immuneACCESS and kept in-frame rearrangements only. Not all clones are present; in checked studies, unresolved V genes account for under half, and no reason is known for the remainder. V, J and clone size derive from that table, while D and trimming were established from the DNA sequence. This sample has about 150,000 clones in its table, and 75% to 80% of those were observed once. Around 1.7% of the sample comes from the top ten.

In total, about 650 healthy bone marrow donors made up the cohort. At the time of sampling, every cohort member was nominally healthy, though immune exposures that went unrecorded were likely present. The donor tested CMV seronegative, placing the donor among the 352 seronegative members of the cohort. Each donor provided a peripheral blood sample, and peripheral blood mononuclear cells were used for TCR beta sequencing. The Qiagen DNeasy Blood Extraction Kit was used to extract genomic DNA from the blood cell samples. For this clone: Its antigen remains undetermined. Base qualities are missing; no much larger clone stands one base away.

The receptor chain draws on TRBV5-6 and TRBJ2-1, with no confidently assigned D gene. This sequence was found in a woman under 40 in good health and CMV-seronegative. Sequencing input: PBMCs. The sequence in DNA is TGTGCCAGCAGCTTGGTAATGGAGAATGAGCAGTTCTTC. Protein translation: CASSLVMENEQFF.